The 20 T cell receptor beta chains given below trace back to one sample, sequenced in a study of shared clonotypes between healthy human individuals. The assay was immunoSEQ multiplex PCR, and TCRdb's table has in-frame clones only and misses some. The repertoire holds around 600,000 clones, with approximately 95% as singletons. Terminally differentiated effector memory CD45RA+ cells were left out of the naive CD8 fraction, which was CD45RO-negative and positively selected for CCR7. Sequences were obtained from naive CD8+ T cells sorted from blood. These receptors were obtained from a woman aged 30 to 39 in good health.

This clone occurred once. The chain links TRBV25-1 to TRBJ1-3, with D tentatively TRBD1 (6 bases). This CDR3 comprises 11 residues. V lost 10 bases to trimming and J lost 4 bases, with 8 bases between them. Germline CDR1 MGHDK, CDR2 SYGVNS. CDR3 in DNA: TGTGCCACCCAGGGGGGAAACACCATATATTTT. Translation: CATQGGNTIYF.

CDR3 protein: CASSLPGPGRGEQYF. CDR3 DNA sequence: TGTGCCAGCAGTCTCCCCGGACCGGGCCGGGGGGAGCAGTACTTC. The chain has TRBV27 and TRBJ2-7; perhaps TRBD2 as D (6 bases). CDR1 is MNHEY and CDR2 is SMNVEV in the germline V gene (reference sequence). The CDR3 is 15 amino acids. V was trimmed by 5 bases and J by 7 bases, leaving 21 bases between them.

This chain links TRBV5-6 with TRBJ2-5; maybe TRBD2 (5 bases). Judging by the DNA end, TRBJ2-7 fits better; the J call may be wrong. Germline-derived CDR1 and CDR2 are SGHDT and YYEEEE. The CDR3 has 13 residues. The CDR3 here is CASSVGNSYEQYF. The DNA for the CDR3 is TGTGCCAGCAGCGTCGGGAACTCCTACGAGCAGTACTTC.

This chain uses TRBV5-8 with TRBJ1-4; no clear D. Looked up from germline, CDR1 is SGHTS and CDR2 is YDEGEE. This CDR3 has 14 residues. V lost 1 base, J lost 0 bases, and 4 bases lay in between. The CDR3 spells CASSLLSTNEKLFF. CDR3 coding DNA: TGTGCCAGCAGCTTGTTATCAACTAATGAAAAACTGTTTTTT.

The V call is TRBV28, the J call TRBJ2-5, with D perhaps matching TRBD2 (5 bases). V lost 3 bases and J 5 bases, leaving 10 bases between the germline ends. CDR1 MDHEN and CDR2 SYDVKM come from the germline V gene. This CDR3 is 13 amino acids long. DNA of the CDR3: TGTGCCAGCAGTTTCGGGATGGGGGAGACCCAGTACTTC. It encodes CASSFGMGETQYF.

This clone appeared a single time. The rearrangement links TRBV7-2 to TRBJ2-7; 8 bases fit TRBD2. The CDR3 sequence is 17 residues long. Germline CDR1 is SGHTA and CDR2 is FQGNSA. Trimming removed 5 bases from V and 1 base from J; junction bases left unmatched: 13. The CDR3 sequence is CASSPLGRGGDSYEQYF. DNA of the CDR3: TGTGCCAGCAGCCCCCTCGGTCGGGGGGGCGATTCCTACGAGCAGTACTTC.

The chain links TRBV6-5 to TRBJ1-2; D ambiguous. CDR3 length: 14 residues. V lost 2 bases to trimming and J lost 4 bases, with 11 bases between them. In germline, CDR1 is MNHEY, CDR2 SVGAGI. CDR3 sequence reads: CASSYGNPSYGYTF. As DNA, the CDR3 is TGTGCCAGCAGTTACGGGAATCCATCCTATGGCTACACCTTC.

The V call is TRBV4-1, the J call TRBJ2-2; no firm D call. Germline CDR1 MGHRA, CDR2 YSYEKL. Trimming removed 8 bases from V and 3 bases from J, with 10 bases in between. The CDR3 consists of 13 residues. CDR3 amino acids: CASATRDTGELFF. The CDR3 DNA is TGCGCCAGCGCGACACGGGACACCGGGGAGCTGTTTTTT.

CDR3 sequence: CASSGSAGGVNEQFF. The CDR3 DNA is TGTGCCAGCAGTGGTTCTGCGGGAGGGGTGAATGAGCAGTTCTTC. V is TRBV6-1 and J is TRBJ2-1, with 9 bases fitting TRBD2. The CDR3 runs to 15 residues. V trimming: 4 bases; J trimming: 7 bases; junction bases outside the gene matches: 8. Germline V gives CDR1 MNHNS, CDR2 SASEGT.

The chain uses TRBV28 and TRBJ2-7; TRBD1 agrees at 9 bases. The CDR3 has 14 residues. With V trimmed by 3 bases and J by 6 bases, 6 bases remained unmatched. CDR1 is MDHEN and CDR2 is SYDVKM in the germline V gene. CDR3 in amino acids: CASSFDRGGSEQYF. The CDR3 DNA is TGTGCCAGCAGTTTTGACAGGGGGGGTAGCGAGCAGTACTTC.

The chain joins TRBV27 to TRBJ1-2; D is ambiguous. V lost 7 bases and J 3 bases, leaving 9 bases between the germline ends. CDR1 is MNHEY, CDR2 SMNVEV, per germline (reference sequence). This CDR3 comprises 12 residues. The CDR3 coding sequence is TGTGCCAGCATGACCGGGCACTATGGCTACACCTTC. Protein product: CASMTGHYGYTF.

For the CDR3, the DNA is TGTGCCAGTAGTTCCAGCGATCCGGGACAGCGCTACGAGCAGTACTTC. Translation gives CASSSSDPGQRYEQYF. The chain recombines TRBV19 with TRBJ2-7; TRBD1 matches at 7 bases. This CDR3 has 16 amino acids. The V gene end was trimmed by 5 bases and the J gene end by 3 bases; junction bases not matched to a gene: 13. Germline lookup yields CDR1 LNHDA and CDR2 SQIVND (reference sequence).

This chain joins TRBV5-1 and TRBJ2-1, with TRBD2 identical over 8 bases. The CDR3 has 15 amino acids. The junction had 10 bases not matched to a gene; V was cut back by 4 bases and J by 7 bases. Germline assignment: CDR1 SGHRS and CDR2 YFSETQ. As DNA, the CDR3 is TGCGCCAGCAGCCCCTCGGCGGGGGGATCAAATGAGCAGTTCTTC. This gives the protein CASSPSAGGSNEQFF.

This rearrangement joins TRBV7-9 to TRBJ2-2; D is ambiguous. The V and J ends lost 0 bases and 4 bases respectively, with 15 bases between them. Per the germline V gene, CDR1 is SEHNR and CDR2 is FQNEAQ (reference sequence). This CDR3 spans 17 amino acids. CDR3 amino acids: CASSLADPVLITGELFF. CDR3 DNA: TGTGCCAGCAGCTTAGCGGACCCAGTACTTATCACCGGGGAGCTGTTTTTT.

The genes are TRBV2 and TRBJ2-2; D gene unclear. Germline loops: CDR1 SNHLY, CDR2 FYNNEI. V was shortened by 9 bases and J by 0 bases, with 5 bases between the two germline ends. This CDR3 has 12 residues. The CDR3 bases are TGTGCCAGGAAAGCGAACACCGGGGAGCTGTTTTTT. Translated, it gives CARKANTGELFF. The entire variable domain, with the rest obtained from reference TRBV2 and TRBJ2-2, is as follows: EPEVTQTPSHQVTQMGQEVILRCVPISNHLYFYWYRQILGQKVEFLVSFYNNEISEKSEIFDDQFSVERPDGSNFTLKIRSTKLEDSAMYFCARKANTGELFFGEGSRLTVL.

The chain carries TRBV28 and TRBJ2-7, with a weak D call TRBD2 (7 bases). Trimming left V 11 bases short and J 4 bases short, with 21 bases between. Germline loops: CDR1 MDHEN, CDR2 SYDVKM. CDR3 length equals 14 residues. In nucleotides, the CDR3 is TGTGCCTCCTCAGGGGCGGGAGTAGGGTACGAGCAGTACTTC. It yields the protein CASSGAGVGYEQYF.

This chain uses TRBV19 with TRBJ1-1; tentatively, D is TRBD1 (6 bases). The CDR3 spans 18 residues. The germline V and J ends were trimmed by 1 base and 0 bases, with 18 bases remaining between them. The germline gives CDR1 LNHDA, CDR2 SQIVND (reference sequence). DNA of the CDR3: TGTGCCAGTAGTATAGGGTCGGGCACAGGGCGCGTGAACACTGAAGCTTTCTTT. Amino acids: CASSIGSGTGRVNTEAFF.

CDR3 in amino acids: CASSEGLAESYEQYF. The DNA of the CDR3 is TGTGCCAGCAGCGAAGGACTAGCGGAGTCCTACGAGCAGTACTTC. The rearrangement links TRBV11-3 to TRBJ2-7, with 10 nucleotides matching TRBD2. The CDR3 extends over 15 amino acids. After removal of 5 bases from V and 1 base from J, the junction contained 5 bases not matched to a gene. Germline CDR1 SGHNT, CDR2 YENEEA.

The gene calls are TRBV28 and TRBJ2-5; D is unclear. This CDR3 region has 15 residues. Germline CDR1 MDHEN, CDR2 SYDVKM. V was shortened by 1 base and J by 4 bases, with 13 bases between the two germline ends. The CDR3 loop reads CASSLSASAGETQYF. The CDR3 DNA sequence: TGTGCCAGCAGTTTATCGGCATCCGCCGGAGAGACCCAGTACTTC.

The J gene is TRBJ2-7, the V gene TRBV5-4, with a tentative D call TRBD2 (6 bases). Trimming left V 0 bases short and J 5 bases short, with 9 bases between. Germline lookup yields CDR1 SGHNT and CDR2 YYREEE (reference sequence). The CDR3 is made up of 13 amino acids. CDR3 region: CASSLVASDEQYF. For the CDR3, the DNA is TGTGCCAGCAGCTTGGTAGCTAGCGACGAGCAGTACTTC. Drawing the rest from reference TRBV5-4 and TRBJ2-7, the complete variable domain is ETGVTQSPTHLIKTRGQQVTLRCSSQSGHNTVSWYQQALGQGPQFIFQYYREEENGRGNFPPRFSGLQFPNYSSELNVNALELDDSALYLCASSLVASDEQYFGPGTRLTVT.